The text below deals with one TCR beta chain. Its antigen is unidentified. These data originate in a study of T cell clones after liver transplantation. Whole-study context: Without induction therapy, subjects received standard immunosuppression until 12-24 months post-transplant. Patients counted as tolerant after at least one year off all immunosuppression, enzymes not exceeding twice normal. Findings and limits, study-wide: A significant post-transplant drop in circulating graft-donor-reactive CD4 TCRbeta sequences occurred in most of the 8 subjects.

The table came from immunoSEQ multiplex PCR; TCRdb's copy has only in-frame clones and leaves some out. The sample records 55,000 to 80,000 clones, about 92% being singletons. Unstimulated PBMCs were sorted into CD3+CD4+ and CD3+CD8+ populations. This receptor was taken from a human donor who received a liver transplant. The specimen comprised CD4+ T cells from blood, sampled before liver transplant.

In DNA, the CDR3 is TGTGCCAGCACCTTGACAGGGTTCTACGAGCAGTACTTC. As protein: CASTLTGFYEQYF. This sequence joins TRBV2 and TRBJ2-7; TRBD1 matches 7 bases. The V gene's germline CDR1 is SNHLY and CDR2 FYNNEI. This CDR3 region has 13 residues. Germline trimming cut 7 bases from V and 3 bases from J; bases unmatched to any gene: 6. The entire variable domain, with the rest obtained from reference TRBV2 and TRBJ2-7, is as follows: EPEVTQTPSHQVTQMGQEVILRCVPISNHLYFYWYRQILGQKVEFLVSFYNNEISEKSEIFDDQFSVERPDGSNFTLKIRSTKLEDSAMYFCASTLTGFYEQYFGPGTRLTVT.